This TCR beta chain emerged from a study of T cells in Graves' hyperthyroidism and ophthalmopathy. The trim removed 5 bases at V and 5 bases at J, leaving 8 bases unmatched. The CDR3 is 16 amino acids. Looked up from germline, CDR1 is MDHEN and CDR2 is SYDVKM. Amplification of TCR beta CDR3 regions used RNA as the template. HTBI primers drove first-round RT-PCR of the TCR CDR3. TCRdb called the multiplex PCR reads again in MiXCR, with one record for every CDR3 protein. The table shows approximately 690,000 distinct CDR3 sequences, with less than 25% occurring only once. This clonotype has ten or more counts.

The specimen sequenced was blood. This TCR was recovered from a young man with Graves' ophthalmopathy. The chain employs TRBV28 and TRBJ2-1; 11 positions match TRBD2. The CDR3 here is CASSRELAGVNNEQFF. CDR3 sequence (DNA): TGTGCCAGCAGTCGAGAACTAGCGGGAGTTAACAATGAGCAGTTCTTC. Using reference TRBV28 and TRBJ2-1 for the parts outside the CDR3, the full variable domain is DVKVTQSSRYLVKRTGEKVFLECVQDMDHENMFWYRQDPGLGLRLIYFSYDVKMKEKGDIPEGYSVSREKKERFSLILESASTNQTSMYLCASSRELAGVNNEQFFGPGTRLTVL.